Reported below is one T cell receptor beta chain. Its antigen is not identified. The PCR had 60 Vbeta and 13 Jbeta primers. The method was immunoSEQ multiplex PCR; TCRdb's version includes in-frame clones alone and lacks a portion of them. The table includes about 130,000 clones, 70% to 85% detected once. This CDR3 spans 14 amino acids. V was shortened by 4 bases and J by 8 bases, with 12 bases between the two germline ends. Looked up from germline, CDR1 is MNHEY and CDR2 is SMNVEV (reference sequence). The data were obtained in a study of cytomegalovirus exposure and HLA in healthy donors. Findings and limits, study-wide: Immune exposure information available was restricted to CMV serostatus. Generally TCR sequences proved uncommon, though certain public TCRs appeared in numerous donors.

The TCR was taken from a woman aged 18-35 years in good health and CMV-seropositive. Sequencing was carried out using PBMCs. The V gene is TRBV27, the J gene TRBJ1-6, with D possibly matching TRBD1 (6 bases). This CDR3 is CASSYSRGDSPLHF. DNA of the CDR3: TGTGCCAGCAGTTATTCCAGGGGTGATTCACCCCTCCACTTT.